The text below deals with one TCR beta chain. No antigen is known for it. Germline CDR1 and CDR2: LGHNA and YSLEER. The CDR3 loop spans 13 amino acids. Trimming took 4 bases from V and 15 from J; bases not matched to a gene: 10. This record comes from a study of Ad26.COV2.S vaccination and SARS-CoV-2 variants. Method: immunoSEQ multiplex PCR; TCRdb's copy keeps in-frame clones and lacks some. The sample records around 100,000 clones, approximately 86% being singletons. General study findings and limits: Vaccinees reportedly had broad spike-specific CD8+ and CD4+ T cell responses. Vaccinees and placebo recipients showed similar non-spike TCR breadth. The placebo group had lower spike-specific TCR breadth than the vaccine recipients did. Possible underestimation of total T cell responses by the TCR breadth and depth analyses was noted.

The rearrangement joins TRBV4-3 to TRBJ2-1; 9 nucleotides align to TRBD2. The sequence came from a human donor who had recovered from COVID-19. This sample comprised peripheral blood, obtained after recovery from COVID-19. The CDR3 loop is CASSPGRAGGPFF. In DNA form, the CDR3 reads TGCGCCAGCAGCCCAGGCCGAGCGGGAGGCCCGTTCTTC.